The present T cell receptor beta chain was sequenced within a study of shared clonotypes between healthy human individuals. Donors, without exception, were Caucasian adults residing in Nashville, Tennessee. This clone was detected ten times or more. Deep-level assay runs were performed. This table comes from immunoSEQ multiplex PCR, and its TCRdb copy is limited to in-frame clones, with some not included. The table has under 1,100,000 clones, about 84% seen once. CDR3 length equals 13 residues. Germline-derived CDR1 and CDR2 are SGHTA and FQGNSA. Trimming shortened V by 5 bases and J by 5 bases, and 10 bases separated the two germline ends.

What was sequenced was memory CD4+ T cells from PBMCs. The subset is: CD45RA-negative fraction. The clonotype comes from a man younger than 35 in good health. Some clones in this sample may be carry-over from other donors' samples. The genes are TRBV7-2 and TRBJ2-4; D tentatively reads TRBD1 or TRBD2 (5 bases each). CDR3 protein: CASSPGTQNIQYF. The DNA for the CDR3 is TGTGCCAGCAGCCCTGGGACCCAAAACATTCAGTACTTC.